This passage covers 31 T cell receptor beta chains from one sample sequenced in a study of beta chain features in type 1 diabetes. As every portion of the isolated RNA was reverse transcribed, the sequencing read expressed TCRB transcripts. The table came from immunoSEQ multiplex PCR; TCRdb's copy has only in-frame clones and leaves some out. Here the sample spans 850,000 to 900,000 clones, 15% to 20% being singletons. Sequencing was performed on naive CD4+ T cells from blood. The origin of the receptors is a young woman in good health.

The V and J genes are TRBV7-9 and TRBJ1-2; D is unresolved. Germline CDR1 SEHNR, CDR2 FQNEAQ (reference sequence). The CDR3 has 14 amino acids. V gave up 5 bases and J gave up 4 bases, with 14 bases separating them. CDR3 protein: CASSPPTLRYGYTF. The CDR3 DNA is TGTGCCAGCAGCCCCCCCACTCTCCGCTATGGCTACACCTTC.

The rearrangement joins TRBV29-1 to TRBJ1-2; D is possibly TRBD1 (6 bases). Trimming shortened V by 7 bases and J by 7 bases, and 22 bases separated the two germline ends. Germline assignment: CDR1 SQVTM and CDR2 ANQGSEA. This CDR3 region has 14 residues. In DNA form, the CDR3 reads TGCAGCGCCAACCTGGGACAAGGCTGGGGTGGCTACACCTTC. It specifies CSANLGQGWGGYTF.

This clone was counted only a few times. The CDR3 here is CASSGPTAGPYEQYF. DNA of the CDR3: TGTGCCAGCAGTGGGCCGACAGCGGGTCCCTACGAGCAGTACTTC. The V call is TRBV6-1, the J call TRBJ2-7; D may be TRBD2 (6 bases). Germline V gives CDR1 MNHNS, CDR2 SASEGT. The CDR3 spans 15 residues. V lost 4 bases and J lost 2, with 15 bases in between.

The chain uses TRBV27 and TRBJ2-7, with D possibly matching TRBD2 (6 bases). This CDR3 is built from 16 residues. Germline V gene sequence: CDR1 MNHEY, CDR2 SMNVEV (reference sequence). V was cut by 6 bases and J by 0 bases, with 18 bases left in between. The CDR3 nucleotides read TGTGCCAGCAGCAGCGGCGTTGGGGGGAGCTCCTACGAGCAGTACTTC. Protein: CASSSGVGGSSYEQYF.

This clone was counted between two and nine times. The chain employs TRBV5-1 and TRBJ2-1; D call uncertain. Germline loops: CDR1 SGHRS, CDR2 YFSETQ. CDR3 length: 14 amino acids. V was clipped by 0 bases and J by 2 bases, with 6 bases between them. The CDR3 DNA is TGCGCCAGCAGCTTGGAGTGGGCCTACAATGAGCAGTTCTTC. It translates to CASSLEWAYNEQFF.

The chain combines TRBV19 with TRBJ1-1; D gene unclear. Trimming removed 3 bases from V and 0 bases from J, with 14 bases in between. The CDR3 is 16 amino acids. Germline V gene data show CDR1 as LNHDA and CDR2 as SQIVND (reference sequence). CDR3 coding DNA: TGTGCCAGTAGTATGAGGGCAGCCTTCATGAACACTGAAGCTTTCTTT. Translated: CASSMRAAFMNTEAFF.

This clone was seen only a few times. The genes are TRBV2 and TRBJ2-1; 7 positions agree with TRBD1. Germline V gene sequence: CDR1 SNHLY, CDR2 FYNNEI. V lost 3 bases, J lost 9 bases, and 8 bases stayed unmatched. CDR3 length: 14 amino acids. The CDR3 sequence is CASSEGLQGLEQFF. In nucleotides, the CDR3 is TGTGCCAGCAGTGAGGGGTTACAGGGGCTTGAGCAGTTCTTC.

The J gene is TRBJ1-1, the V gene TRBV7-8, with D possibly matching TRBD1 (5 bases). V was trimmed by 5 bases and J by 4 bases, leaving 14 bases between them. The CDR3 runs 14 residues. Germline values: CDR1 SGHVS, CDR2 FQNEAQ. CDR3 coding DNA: TGTGCCAGCAGCCAGAGCAGGGATCTCACTGAAGCTTTCTTT. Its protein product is CASSQSRDLTEAFF. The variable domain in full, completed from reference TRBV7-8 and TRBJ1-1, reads GAGVSQSPRYKVAKRGQDVALRCDPISGHVSLFWYQQALGQGPEFLTYFQNEAQLDKSGLPSDRFFAERPEGSVSTLKIQRTQQEDSAVYLCASSQSRDLTEAFFGQGTRLTVV.

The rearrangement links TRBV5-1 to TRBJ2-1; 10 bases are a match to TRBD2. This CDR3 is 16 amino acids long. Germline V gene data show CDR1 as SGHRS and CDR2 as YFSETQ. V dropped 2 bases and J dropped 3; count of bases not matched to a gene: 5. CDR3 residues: CASSFQASGSYNEQFF. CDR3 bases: TGCGCCAGCAGCTTCCAGGCTAGCGGGAGCTACAATGAGCAGTTCTTC.

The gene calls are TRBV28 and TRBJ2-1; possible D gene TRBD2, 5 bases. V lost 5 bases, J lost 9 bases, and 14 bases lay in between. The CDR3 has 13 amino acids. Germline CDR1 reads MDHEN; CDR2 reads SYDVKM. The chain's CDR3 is CASSQEGGGEQFF. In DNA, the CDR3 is TGTGCCAGCAGTCAGGAAGGAGGCGGTGAGCAGTTCTTC.

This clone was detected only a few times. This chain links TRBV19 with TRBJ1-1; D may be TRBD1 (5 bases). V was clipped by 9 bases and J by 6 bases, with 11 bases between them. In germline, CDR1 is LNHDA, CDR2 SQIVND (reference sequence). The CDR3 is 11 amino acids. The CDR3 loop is CASQGMAEAFF. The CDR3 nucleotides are TGTGCCAGCCAGGGAATGGCTGAAGCTTTCTTT.

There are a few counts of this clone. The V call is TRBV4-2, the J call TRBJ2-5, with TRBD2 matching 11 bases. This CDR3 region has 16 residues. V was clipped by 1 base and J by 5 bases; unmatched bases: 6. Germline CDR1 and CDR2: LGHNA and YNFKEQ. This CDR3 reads CASSQAIAGGSETQYF. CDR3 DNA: TGTGCCAGCAGCCAAGCCATAGCGGGAGGGTCGGAGACCCAGTACTTC.

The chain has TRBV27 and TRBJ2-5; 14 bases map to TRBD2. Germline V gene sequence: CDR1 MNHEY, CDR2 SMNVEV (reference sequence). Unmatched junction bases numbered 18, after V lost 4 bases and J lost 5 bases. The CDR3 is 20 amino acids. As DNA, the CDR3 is TGTGCCAGCAGTTCCACCAAATTAGGGAGACTAGCGGGAGGGCCGGAGACCCAGTACTTC. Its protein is CASSSTKLGRLAGGPETQYF.

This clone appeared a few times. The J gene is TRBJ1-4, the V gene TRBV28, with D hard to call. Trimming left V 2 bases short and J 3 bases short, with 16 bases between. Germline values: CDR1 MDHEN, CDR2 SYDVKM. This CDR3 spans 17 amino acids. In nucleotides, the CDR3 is TGTGCCAGCAGTTTACCGCTATTGATGTGGCCTAATGAAAAACTGTTTTTT. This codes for CASSLPLLMWPNEKLFF.

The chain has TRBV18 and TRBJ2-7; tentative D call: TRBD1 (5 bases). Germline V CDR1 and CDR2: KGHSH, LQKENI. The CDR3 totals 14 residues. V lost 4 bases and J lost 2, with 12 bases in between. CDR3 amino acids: CASSRFAGTYEQYF. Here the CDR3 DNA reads TGTGCCAGCTCACGTTTCGCAGGGACCTACGAGCAGTACTTC. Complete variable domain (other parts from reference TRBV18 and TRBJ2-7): NAGVMQNPRHLVRRRGQEARLRCSPMKGHSHVYWYRQLPEEGLKFMVYLQKENIIDESGMPKERFSAEFPKEGPSILRIQQVVRGDSAAYFCASSRFAGTYEQYFGPGTRLTVT.

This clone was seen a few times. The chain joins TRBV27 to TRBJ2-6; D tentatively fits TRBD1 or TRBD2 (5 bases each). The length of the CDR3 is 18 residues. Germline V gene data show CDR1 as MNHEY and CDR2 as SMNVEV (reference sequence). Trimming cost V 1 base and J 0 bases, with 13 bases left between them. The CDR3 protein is CASSLYPIGTSGANVLTF. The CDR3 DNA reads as TGTGCCAGCAGTTTATACCCCATCGGGACCTCTGGGGCCAACGTCCTGACTTTC.

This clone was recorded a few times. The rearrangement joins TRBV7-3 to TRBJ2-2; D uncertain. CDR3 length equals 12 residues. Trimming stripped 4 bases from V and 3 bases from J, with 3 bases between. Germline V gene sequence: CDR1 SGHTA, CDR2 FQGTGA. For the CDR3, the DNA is TGTGCCAGCAGCTATTACACCGGGGAGCTGTTTTTT. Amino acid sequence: CASSYYTGELFF.

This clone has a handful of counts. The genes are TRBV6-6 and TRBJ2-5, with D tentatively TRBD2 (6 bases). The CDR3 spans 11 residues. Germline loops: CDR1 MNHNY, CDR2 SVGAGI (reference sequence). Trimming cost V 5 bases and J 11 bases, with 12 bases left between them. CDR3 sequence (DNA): TGTGCCAGCAGTCCTCGGGAGTTTCAGTACTTC. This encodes CASSPREFQYF.

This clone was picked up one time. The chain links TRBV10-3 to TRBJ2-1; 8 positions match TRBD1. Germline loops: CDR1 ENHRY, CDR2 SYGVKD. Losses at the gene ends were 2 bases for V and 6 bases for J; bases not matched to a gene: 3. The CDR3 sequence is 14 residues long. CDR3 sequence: CAISEQTGVNEQFF. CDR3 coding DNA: TGTGCCATCAGTGAGCAGACAGGGGTCAATGAGCAGTTCTTC.

The CDR3 DNA sequence: TGTGCCAGCAGCCACAGTAGCGGGAGTGTACCTGCGAATGAGCAGTTCTTC. Residues: CASSHSSGSVPANEQFF. This chain links TRBV9 with TRBJ2-1; 9 bases map to TRBD2. CDR1 is SGDLS, CDR2 YYNGEE, per germline. V trimming: 4 bases; J trimming: 7 bases; junction bases outside the gene matches: 15. The CDR3 loop spans 17 amino acids.

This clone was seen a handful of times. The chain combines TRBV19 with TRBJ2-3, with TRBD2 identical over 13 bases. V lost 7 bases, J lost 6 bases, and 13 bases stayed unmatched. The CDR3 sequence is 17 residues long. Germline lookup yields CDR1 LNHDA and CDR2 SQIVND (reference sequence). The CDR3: CASTPGTSGTGGDTQYF. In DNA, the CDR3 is TGTGCCAGTACCCCTGGGACTAGCGGGACCGGAGGGGATACGCAGTATTTT.

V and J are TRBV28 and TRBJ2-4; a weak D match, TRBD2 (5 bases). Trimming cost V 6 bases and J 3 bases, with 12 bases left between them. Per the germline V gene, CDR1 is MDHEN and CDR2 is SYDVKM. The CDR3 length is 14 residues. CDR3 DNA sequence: TGTGCCAGCAGGCCCCAAGGACTCAAAAACATTCAGTACTTC. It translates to CASRPQGLKNIQYF.

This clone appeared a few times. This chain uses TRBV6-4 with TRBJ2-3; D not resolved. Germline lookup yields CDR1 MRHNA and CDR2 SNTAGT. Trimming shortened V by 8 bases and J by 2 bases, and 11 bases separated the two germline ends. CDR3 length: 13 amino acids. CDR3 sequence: CASGRTLTDTQYF. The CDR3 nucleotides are TGTGCCAGCGGACGGACGCTCACAGATACGCAGTATTTT.

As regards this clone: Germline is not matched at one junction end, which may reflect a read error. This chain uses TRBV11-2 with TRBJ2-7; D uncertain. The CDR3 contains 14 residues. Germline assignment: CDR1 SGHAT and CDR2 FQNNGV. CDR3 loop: CASSQEFGPYEQYF. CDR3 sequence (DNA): TGCGCCAGCAGCCAAGAGTTCGGACCTTACGAGCAGTACTTC.

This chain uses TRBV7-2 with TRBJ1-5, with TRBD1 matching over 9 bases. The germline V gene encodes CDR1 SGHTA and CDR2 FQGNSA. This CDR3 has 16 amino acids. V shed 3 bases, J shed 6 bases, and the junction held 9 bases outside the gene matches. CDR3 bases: TGTGCCAGCAGCTTGGCGGGACAGGGTAGGGGTCAGCCCCAGCATTTT. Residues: CASSLAGQGRGQPQHF.

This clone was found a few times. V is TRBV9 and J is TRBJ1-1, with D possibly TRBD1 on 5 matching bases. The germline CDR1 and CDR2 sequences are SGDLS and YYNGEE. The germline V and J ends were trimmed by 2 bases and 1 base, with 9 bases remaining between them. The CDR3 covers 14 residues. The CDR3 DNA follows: TGTGCCAGCAGCGTGGACAACAGGAACACTGAAGCTTTCTTT. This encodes CASSVDNRNTEAFF.

DNA of the CDR3: TGTGCCAGCAGCGTATTAGGAGCAGGGACAGATACGCAGTATTTT. This sequence encodes CASSVLGAGTDTQYF. The rearrangement joins TRBV9 to TRBJ2-3, with D perhaps matching TRBD1 (5 bases). This CDR3 comprises 15 residues. V lost 1 base and J 3 bases, leaving 12 bases between the germline ends. Germline CDR1 and CDR2: SGDLS and YYNGEE.

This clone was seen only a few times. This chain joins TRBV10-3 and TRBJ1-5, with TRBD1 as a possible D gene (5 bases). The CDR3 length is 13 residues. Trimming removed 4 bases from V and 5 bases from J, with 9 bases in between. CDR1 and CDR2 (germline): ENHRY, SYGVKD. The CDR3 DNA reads TGTGCCATCAGTGTGGGGGACCATCAGCCCCAGCATTTT. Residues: CAISVGDHQPQHF.

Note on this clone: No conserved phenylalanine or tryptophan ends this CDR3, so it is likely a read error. CDR3 bases: TGTGCCAGCAGCTTAGCGTTGACAGATTATGGCTACACCCTC. It translates to CASSLALTDYGYTL. V and J are TRBV7-2 and TRBJ1-2; D is possibly TRBD1 (5 bases). Germline V CDR1 and CDR2: SGHTA, FQGNSA. This CDR3 contains 14 residues. Trimming cost V 0 bases and J 5 bases, with 10 bases left between them.

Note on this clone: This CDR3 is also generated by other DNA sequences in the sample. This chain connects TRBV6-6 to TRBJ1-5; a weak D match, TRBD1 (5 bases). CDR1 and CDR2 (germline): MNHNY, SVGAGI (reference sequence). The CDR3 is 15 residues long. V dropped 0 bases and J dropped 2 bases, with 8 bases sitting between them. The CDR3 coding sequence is TGTGCCAGCAGTTACTCGGGGACGGGCAATCAGCCCCAGCATTTT. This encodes CASSYSGTGNQPQHF.

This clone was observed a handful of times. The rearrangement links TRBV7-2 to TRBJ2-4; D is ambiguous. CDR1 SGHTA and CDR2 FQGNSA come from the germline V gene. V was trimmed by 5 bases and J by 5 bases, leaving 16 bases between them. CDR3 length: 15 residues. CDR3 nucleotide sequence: TGTGCCAGCAGCGCAGGCCCGGACCGTGAAAACATTCAGTACTTC. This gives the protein CASSAGPDRENIQYF.